This paragraph reports one T cell receptor (beta chain). The antigen it recognizes is unknown. No quality values exist for individual bases; no much larger clone is one base distant. This entry comes from a study of shared clonotypes between healthy human individuals (dated by TCRdb to 2018 to 2020). For the study in its entirety: The cohort comprised a couple of women and three men aged 18 to 49 years. For each donor, CD4 naive and CD4 memory were each given three plates, CD8 naive was given two plates, and CD8 memory was given one plate. To estimate repertoire size and how much clonotype sharing occurs between individuals, the study deeply sequenced the blood TCR repertoires of 5 or 6 healthy adults. Different laboratories and diverse techniques were used to prepare libraries and sequence TCR repertoires, to increase sequencing depth and limit assay-specific biases. Between about 0.8 and 9 billion PBMCs per donor were obtained by leukapheresis.

The study at large found these results: Sampling was restricted to blood, and TCR repertoires in tissue are likely to differ from TCR repertoires in blood. Clonotypes shared by all four sorted-subset donors showed higher generation probabilities than non-shared clonotypes. Even with the large sequencing depth, rarefaction of the sorted-subset datasets indicated that sequencing was incomplete. Sharing across a handful of donors was observed for roughly 5% of naive CD4, over 3% of naive CD8, 2% to 2.5% of memory CD4, and around 0.4% of memory CD8 clonotypes. The small number of donors limited the genetic and exposure-history diversity represented. Naive subsets generally had larger estimated clonotype richness than memory subsets did. Pairwise subsampling indicated that sequencing depth was expected to affect the degree of clonotype sharing among donors.

TCR CDR3 regions were amplified from genomic DNA by multiplex PCR using the deep immunoSEQ assay. Genomic DNA extracted from each cell subset was distributed evenly over all wells of several immunoSEQ 96-well plates, and each plate served as one replicate. For sorted subsets, each replicate PCR was loaded with about 0.2 ug genomic DNA, equivalent to about 33,000 T cell genomes. Purified libraries were quantified with a Qubit 3.0 fluorometer, sized on a Bioanalyzer 2100, and re-quantified with the KAPA Library Quantification kit. Each immunoSEQ 96-well plate was sequenced on its own single-read 150-cycle Illumina NextSeq 550 flow cell. Under the source paper's analysis protocol: Because only junctional sequences without quality scores were contained in the immunoSEQ output, filtering matching that applied to full-length reads could not be performed. Sequences were annotated with PyIR, a Python wrapper for IgBLAST v1.9, and V/J genes and CDR3 were assigned using IMGT germline references. Reads were filtered out if the reads had weak V/J assignments (E-value above 1e-6), no CDR3, stop codons, out-of-frame junctions, or ambiguous translated residues. A V3J clonotype was defined by an identical inferred V gene, J gene, and CDR3 amino acid sequence. To compute the percentage overlap between repertoires, the number of shared unique clonotypes was divided by the size of the smaller repertoire. Richness of each repertoire was evaluated using RTK rarefaction, the Chao1 estimator, and Recon v2.1 estimates of unobserved clonotypes. OLGA was used to compute generation probabilities for all TCRbeta clonotypes that the gDNA method yielded from a handful of donors. In its TCRdb copy, this immuneACCESS table keeps in-frame sequences only and misses some clones. Where compared with another copy, unresolved V genes explain less than half of these, and the others have no known cause. That table gives V, J and clone size, and the DNA gave D and trimming. This sample lists over 1.4 million clones; approximately 96% were detected once. The ten largest account for about 1.2% of the sample.

Reading from cysteine to phenylalanine, the CDR3 counts 14 amino acids. Only the CDR3 region is kept as DNA, spanning 42 bases read in frame from base 1. Ends trimmed: V by 6 bases, J by 3 bases; bases unmatched to a gene: 5. CDR1 MNHEY and CDR2 SMNVEV were looked up in the germline V gene (reference sequence). Healthy HIV-negative adults with no recently reported acute infections or vaccinations were included as donors. Every donor was a Caucasian adult residing in Nashville, Tennessee, USA. Magnetic negative selection was used to enrich CD4+ T cells, after which naive cells were positively selected on CD45RA and the negative fraction became the memory subset. After blood collection by leukapheresis, PBMCs were isolated using Ficoll-Histopaque density gradient centrifugation and then cryopreserved in the vapor phase of liquid nitrogen. Purity and quantity of every magnetically sorted T cell population were checked by analytical flow cytometry. Genomic DNA was isolated from every sorted fraction and measured by UV absorbance on a Nanodrop 2000c.

The sequence links TRBV27 to TRBJ2-3, and 8 junctional nucleotides match TRBD2. Specimen: naive CD4+ T cells sorted from blood. The intended sense of this specimen's cell subset or site label: CD45RA+ positively selected. This clonotype was obtained from a man aged 30 to 45 in good health. The nucleotides are TGTGCCAGCAGGGGCCAGCGGGAGACAGATACGCAGTATTTT. Its translation is CASRGQRETDTQYF.